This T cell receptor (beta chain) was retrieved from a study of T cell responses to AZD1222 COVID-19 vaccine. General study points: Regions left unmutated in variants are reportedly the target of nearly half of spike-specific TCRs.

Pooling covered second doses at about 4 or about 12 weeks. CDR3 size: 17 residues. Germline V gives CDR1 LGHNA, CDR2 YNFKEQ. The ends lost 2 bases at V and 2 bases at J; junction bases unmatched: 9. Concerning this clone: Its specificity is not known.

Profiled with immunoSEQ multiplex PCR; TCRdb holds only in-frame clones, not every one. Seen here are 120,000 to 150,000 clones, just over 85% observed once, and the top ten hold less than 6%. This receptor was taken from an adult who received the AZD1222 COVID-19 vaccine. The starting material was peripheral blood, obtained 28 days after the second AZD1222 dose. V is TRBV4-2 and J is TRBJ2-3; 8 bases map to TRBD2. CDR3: CASSQPGLEKNTDTQYF. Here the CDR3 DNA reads TGTGCCAGCAGCCAACCGGGACTAGAAAAAAACACAGATACGCAGTATTTT.